This TCR beta chain appears in the sequencing data of a study of T cells in localized non-small cell lung cancer. Study observations and caveats: Highest T cell clonality was seen in uninvolved adjacent lung, surpassing that measured in tumor. Those with higher blood T cell density had longer overall survival. A median of 57 clones ranked among the top 100 in tumor appeared in adjacent lung. Sequencing was restricted to one tumor region; therefore, heterogeneity remains possible.

As regards this clone: No antigen is known for it.

Some clones are missing from TCRdb's copy, which holds only in-frame ones; the method was immunoSEQ multiplex PCR. This table holds about 23,000 clones, about 90% found once. This TCR came from a male donor at least 60 years old with stage I squamous cell lung carcinoma. Specimen: peripheral blood, collected before any cancer treatment.

The CDR3 sequence: CASSRTSGANVLTF. CDR3 in DNA: TGTGCCAGTAGTCGAACGTCTGGGGCCAACGTCCTGACTTTC. V is TRBV19 and J is TRBJ2-6, with unresolved D. The V gene's germline CDR1 is LNHDA and CDR2 SQIVND (reference sequence). The CDR3 is 14 residues long. V dropped 5 bases and J dropped 1 base, with 6 bases sitting between them.